A single sample gave rise to the 2 T cell receptor beta chains below, sequenced in a study of blood T cell repertoires in COVID-19. Generated by immunoSEQ multiplex PCR, the TCRdb table keeps only in-frame clones and is missing some. The table has over 100,000 clones, roughly 88% seen once. Sequencing was performed on peripheral blood. The receptors were gathered from a woman in her 70s with acute or convalescent COVID-19.

This chain uses TRBV10-3 with TRBJ2-7, with 7 positions matching TRBD2. This CDR3 has 14 amino acids. V shed 10 bases, J shed 2 bases, and the junction held 11 bases outside the gene matches. Germline CDR1 ENHRY, CDR2 SYGVKD. CDR3 protein: CATLGGQSPYEQYF. For the CDR3, the DNA is TGTGCCACCCTGGGAGGGCAGTCCCCCTACGAGCAGTACTTC.

As regards this clone: Other nucleotide sequences in the sample specify the same CDR3. The CDR3 region has the DNA TGTGCCAGCAGCTCCACCGGGACTGGGTCCTACAATGAGCAGTTCTTC. Translating it yields CASSSTGTGSYNEQFF. V is TRBV7-6 and J is TRBJ2-1; a possible D gene is TRBD2 (6 bases). Trimming took 4 bases from V and 1 from J, leaving 14 bases between them. In germline, CDR1 is SGHVS, CDR2 FNYEAQ. This CDR3 spans 16 amino acids. Filled out from reference TRBV7-6 and TRBJ2-1, the complete variable domain reads GAGVSQSPRYKVTKRGQDVALRCDPISGHVSLYWYRQALGQGPEFLTYFNYEAQQDKSGLPNDRFSAERPEGSISTLTIQRTEQRDSAMYRCASSSTGTGSYNEQFFGPGTRLTVL.